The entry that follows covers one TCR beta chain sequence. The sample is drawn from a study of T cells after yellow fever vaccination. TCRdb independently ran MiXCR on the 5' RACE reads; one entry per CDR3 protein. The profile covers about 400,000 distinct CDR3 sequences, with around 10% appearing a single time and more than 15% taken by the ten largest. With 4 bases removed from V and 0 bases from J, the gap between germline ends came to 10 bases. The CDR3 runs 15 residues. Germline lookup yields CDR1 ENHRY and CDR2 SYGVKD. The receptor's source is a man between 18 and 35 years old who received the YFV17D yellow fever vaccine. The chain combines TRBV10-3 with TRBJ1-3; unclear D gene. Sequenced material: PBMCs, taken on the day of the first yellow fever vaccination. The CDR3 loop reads CAISGNLNSGNTIYF. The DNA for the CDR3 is TGTGCCATCAGTGGAAACCTAAACTCTGGAAACACCATATATTTT.